The next 2 T cell receptor beta chains were all read from a single sample in a study of blood T cell repertoires in COVID-19 (dated by TCRdb to the early 2020s). The protocol used for the library was the immunoSEQ multiplex PCR assay. TCRdb re-hosts the immuneACCESS table, in-frame sequences only. Its copies lack some clones; in the studies checked, an unresolved V gene accounts for under half of them, and the cause for the rest is not known. The sample profile shows 360,000 or so clones; approximately 89% of them were found once. The ten largest clones capture around 1.7% of the sample. The source material was PBMCs or T cells enriched from blood (not recorded which). These receptors all come from a woman aged 30 to 39 who had recovered from COVID-19.

As for this clone: Within the sample, other DNA sequences also encode this same CDR3. The chain recombines TRBV27 with TRBJ1-5; no clear D. Trimming stripped 3 bases from V and 1 base from J, with 7 bases between. This CDR3 is built from 14 residues. In germline, CDR1 is MNHEY, CDR2 SMNVEV (reference sequence). The CDR3 here is CASSFSGSNQPQHF. DNA of the CDR3: TGTGCCAGCAGTTTTTCAGGAAGCAATCAGCCCCAGCATTTT.

The chain couples TRBV19 to TRBJ1-5; a possible D gene is TRBD1 (6 bases). This CDR3 has 16 residues. CDR1 and CDR2 from the germline V gene are LNHDA and SQIVND (reference sequence). Deletions cut 8 bases from V and 0 bases from J, with 17 bases between. The CDR3 region has the DNA TGTGCCAGTTCCGGGACATGGAGGACTAGCAATCAGCCCCAGCATTTT. It encodes CASSGTWRTSNQPQHF.